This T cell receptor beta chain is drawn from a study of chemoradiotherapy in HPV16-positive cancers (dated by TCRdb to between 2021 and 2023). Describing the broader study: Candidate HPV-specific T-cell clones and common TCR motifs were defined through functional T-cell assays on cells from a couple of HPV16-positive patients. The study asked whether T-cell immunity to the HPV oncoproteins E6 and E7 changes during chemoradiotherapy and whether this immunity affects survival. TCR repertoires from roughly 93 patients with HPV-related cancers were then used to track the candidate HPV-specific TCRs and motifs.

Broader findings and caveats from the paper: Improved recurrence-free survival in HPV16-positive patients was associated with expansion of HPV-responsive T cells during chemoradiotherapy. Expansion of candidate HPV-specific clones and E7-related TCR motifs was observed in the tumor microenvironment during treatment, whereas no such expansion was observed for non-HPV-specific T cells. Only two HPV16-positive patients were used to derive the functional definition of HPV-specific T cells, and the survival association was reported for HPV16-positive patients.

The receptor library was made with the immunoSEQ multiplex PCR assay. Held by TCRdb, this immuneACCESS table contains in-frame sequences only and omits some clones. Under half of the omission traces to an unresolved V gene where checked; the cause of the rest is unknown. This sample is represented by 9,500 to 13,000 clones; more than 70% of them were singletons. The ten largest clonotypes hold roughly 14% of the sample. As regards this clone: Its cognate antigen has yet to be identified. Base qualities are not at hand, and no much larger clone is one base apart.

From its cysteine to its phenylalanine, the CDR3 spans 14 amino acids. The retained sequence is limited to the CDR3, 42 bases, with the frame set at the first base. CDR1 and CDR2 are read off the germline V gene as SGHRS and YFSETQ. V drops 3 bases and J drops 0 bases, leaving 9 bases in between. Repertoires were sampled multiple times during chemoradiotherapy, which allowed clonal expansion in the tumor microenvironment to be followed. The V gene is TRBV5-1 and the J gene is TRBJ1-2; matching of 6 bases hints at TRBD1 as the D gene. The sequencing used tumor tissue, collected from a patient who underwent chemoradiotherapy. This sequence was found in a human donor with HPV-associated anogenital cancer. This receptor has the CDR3 CASSSGAANYGYTF. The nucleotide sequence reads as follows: TGCGCCAGCAGCTCGGGGGCAGCTAACTATGGCTACACCTTC.